This section outlines one T cell receptor (beta chain) sequence together with its context. Losses at the gene ends were 2 bases for V and 9 bases for J; bases not matched to a gene: 3. The CDR3 sequence is 15 residues long. Per the germline V gene, CDR1 is KGHSH and CDR2 is LQKENI. This entry is derived from a study of blood T cell repertoires in COVID-19. Study as a whole: Samples of COVID-19 (acute and convalescent) were obtained from the United States, Italy and Spain.

The repertoire was sequenced with immunoSEQ multiplex PCR; TCRdb's copy has only in-frame clones and lacks some. Among approximately 180,000 clones listed, 75% to 90% were seen once. The TCR sequence derives from a man aged 35-49 years who had recovered from COVID-19. Sequenced material: PBMCs or T cells enriched from blood (not recorded which). The chain carries TRBV18 and TRBJ1-6, with 11 bases fitting TRBD1. CDR3 protein: CASSPGQGARSPLHF. The CDR3 bases are TGTGCCAGCTCACCAGGACAGGGGGCGCGTTCACCCCTCCACTTT.